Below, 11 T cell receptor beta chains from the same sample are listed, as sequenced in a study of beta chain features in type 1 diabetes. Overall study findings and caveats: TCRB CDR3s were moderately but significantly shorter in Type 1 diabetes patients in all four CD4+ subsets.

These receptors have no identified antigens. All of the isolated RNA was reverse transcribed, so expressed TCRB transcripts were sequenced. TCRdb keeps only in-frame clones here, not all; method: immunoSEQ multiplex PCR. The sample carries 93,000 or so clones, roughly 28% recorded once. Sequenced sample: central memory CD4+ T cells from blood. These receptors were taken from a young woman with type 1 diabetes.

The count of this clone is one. The CDR3 DNA follows: TGTGCCAGCAGCGAATCCCGGGAGGGAGGCTACACCTTC. Residues: CASSESREGGYTF. The chain combines TRBV7-3 with TRBJ1-2; D is ambiguous. The CDR3 loop spans 13 amino acids. The V gene lost 5 bases and the J gene lost 8 bases, with 15 bases spanning the gap. Germline CDR1 reads SGHTA; CDR2 reads FQGTGA.

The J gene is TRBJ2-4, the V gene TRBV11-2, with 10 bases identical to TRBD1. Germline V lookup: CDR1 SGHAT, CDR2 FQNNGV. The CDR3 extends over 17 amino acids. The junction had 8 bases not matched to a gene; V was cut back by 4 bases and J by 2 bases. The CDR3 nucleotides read TGTGCCAGCAGCTCGCGACAGGGGGCTGGGTCCAAAAACATTCAGTACTTC. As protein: CASSSRQGAGSKNIQYF. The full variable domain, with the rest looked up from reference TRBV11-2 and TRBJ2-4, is EAGVAQSPRYKIIEKRQSVAFWCNPISGHATLYWYQQILGQGPKLLIQFQNNGVVDDSQLPKDRFSAERLKGVDSTLKIQPAKLEDSAVYLCASSSRQGAGSKNIQYFGAGTRLSVL.

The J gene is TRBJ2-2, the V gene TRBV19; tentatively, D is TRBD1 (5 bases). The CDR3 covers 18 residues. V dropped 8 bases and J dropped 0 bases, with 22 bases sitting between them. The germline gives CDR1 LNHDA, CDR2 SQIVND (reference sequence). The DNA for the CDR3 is TGTGCCAGTCGCTCGTTAGTTCGTGGCAGGGCGAACACCGGGGAGCTGTTTTTT. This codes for CASRSLVRGRANTGELFF.

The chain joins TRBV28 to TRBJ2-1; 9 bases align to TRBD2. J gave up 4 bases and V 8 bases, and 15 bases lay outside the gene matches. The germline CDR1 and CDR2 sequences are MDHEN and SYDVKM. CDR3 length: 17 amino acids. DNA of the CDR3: TGTGCCAGCTTAGGTTCTAGCGGGACCCCGGGGTACAATGAGCAGTTCTTC. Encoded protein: CASLGSSGTPGYNEQFF.

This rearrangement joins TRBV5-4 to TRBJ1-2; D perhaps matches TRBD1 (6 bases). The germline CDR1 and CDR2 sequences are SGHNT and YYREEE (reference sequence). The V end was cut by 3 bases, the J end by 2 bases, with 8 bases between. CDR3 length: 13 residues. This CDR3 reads CASSSGTNYGYTF. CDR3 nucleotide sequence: TGTGCCAGCAGCTCCGGGACAAACTATGGCTACACCTTC.

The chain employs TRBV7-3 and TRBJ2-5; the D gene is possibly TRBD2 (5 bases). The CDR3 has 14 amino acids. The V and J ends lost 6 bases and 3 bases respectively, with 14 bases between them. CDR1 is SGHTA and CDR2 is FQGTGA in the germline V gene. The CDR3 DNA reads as TGTGCCAGCAGTTCCTATAGCGCGGAAGAGACCCAGTACTTC. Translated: CASSSYSAEETQYF.

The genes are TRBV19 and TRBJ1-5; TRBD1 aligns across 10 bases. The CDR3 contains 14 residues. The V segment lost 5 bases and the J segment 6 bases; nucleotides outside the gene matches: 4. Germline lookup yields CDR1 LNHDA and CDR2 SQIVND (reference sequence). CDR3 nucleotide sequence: TGTGCCAGTAGTGTGGGACAGGGGACTCAGCCCCAGCATTTT. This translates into CASSVGQGTQPQHF. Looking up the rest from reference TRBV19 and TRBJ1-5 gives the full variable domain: DGGITQSPKYLFRKEGQNVTLSCEQNLNHDAMYWYRQDPGQGLRLIYYSQIVNDFQKGDIAEGYSVSREKKESFPLTVTSAQKNPTAFYLCASSVGQGTQPQHFGDGTRLSIL.

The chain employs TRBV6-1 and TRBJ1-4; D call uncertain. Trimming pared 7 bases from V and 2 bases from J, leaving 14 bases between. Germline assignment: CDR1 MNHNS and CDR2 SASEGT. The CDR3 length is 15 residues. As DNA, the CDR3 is TGTGCCAGCACTCGACGGGGAGCCACTAATGAAAAACTGTTTTTT. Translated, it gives CASTRRGATNEKLFF.

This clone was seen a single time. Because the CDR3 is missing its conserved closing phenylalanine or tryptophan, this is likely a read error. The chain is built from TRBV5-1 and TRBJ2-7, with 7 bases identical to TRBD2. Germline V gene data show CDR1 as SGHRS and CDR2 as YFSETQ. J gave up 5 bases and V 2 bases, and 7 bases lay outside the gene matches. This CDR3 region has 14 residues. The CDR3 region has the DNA TGCGCCAGCAGCTTAGGACTAGTTCACCACGAGCAGTACCTC. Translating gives CASSLGLVHHEQYL.

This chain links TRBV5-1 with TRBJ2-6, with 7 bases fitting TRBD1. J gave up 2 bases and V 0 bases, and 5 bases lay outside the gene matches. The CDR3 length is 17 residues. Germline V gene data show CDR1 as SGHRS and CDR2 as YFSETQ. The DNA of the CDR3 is TGCGCCAGCAGCTTGGTGGACAGGTCGGCTGGGGCCAACGTCCTGACTTTC. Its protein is CASSLVDRSAGANVLTF.

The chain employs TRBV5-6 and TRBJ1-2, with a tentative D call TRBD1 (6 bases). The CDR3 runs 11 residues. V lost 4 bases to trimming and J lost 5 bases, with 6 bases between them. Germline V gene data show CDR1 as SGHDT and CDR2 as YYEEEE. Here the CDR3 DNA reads TGTGCCAGCAGCCAGGGGTATGGCTACACCTTC. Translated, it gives CASSQGYGYTF.